The TCR beta chain described here comes from a study of T-cell reconstitution after alpha-beta-depleted transplantation in children. Unique molecular identifiers featured in how the TCRbeta library was prepared. From the PCR reads, TCRdb called clonotypes with MiXCR, one entry per CDR3 protein. The data contain 100,000 or so distinct CDR3 sequences, less than 25% of them seen just once; the ten biggest clones take up around 21%. Germline trimming cut 0 bases from V and 8 bases from J; bases unmatched to any gene: 15. CDR3 length: 17 residues. The V gene's germline CDR1 is SGHRS and CDR2 YFSETQ. General study results and limits: A year post-transplant, T-cell counts and diversity derived mostly from newly produced T cells. TCRbeta diversity was high at day 60 in some patients (a result of surviving recipient T cells and thymic progenitors). Several hundred expanded graft clones reportedly gave rise to the alpha-beta T cells present about two months after transplant.

This clonotype showed up just a few times. Its specificity is not known. This sequence originates from a boy aged 2 to 9 with acute lymphoblastic leukemia, due to receive a stem cell transplant. This chain links TRBV5-1 with TRBJ2-7; 9 bases map to TRBD2. The input for sequencing was PBMCs, taken before TCRalphabeta/CD19-depleted stem cell transplant. CDR3 sequence (DNA): TGCGCCAGCAGCTTGGACGGGCGGGGGGGGACGACCTCCAAGCAGTACTTC. It translates to CASSLDGRGGTTSKQYF.